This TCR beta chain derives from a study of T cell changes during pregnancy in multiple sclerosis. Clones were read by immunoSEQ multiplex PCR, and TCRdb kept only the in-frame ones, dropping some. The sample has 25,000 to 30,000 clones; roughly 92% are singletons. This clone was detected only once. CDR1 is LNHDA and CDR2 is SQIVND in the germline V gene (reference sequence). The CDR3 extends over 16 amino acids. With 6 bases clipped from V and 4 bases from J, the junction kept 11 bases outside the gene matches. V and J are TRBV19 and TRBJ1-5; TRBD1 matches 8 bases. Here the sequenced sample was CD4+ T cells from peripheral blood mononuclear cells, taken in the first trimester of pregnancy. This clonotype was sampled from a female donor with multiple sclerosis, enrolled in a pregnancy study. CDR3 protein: CASSATGTGANQPQHF. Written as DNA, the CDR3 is TGTGCCAGTAGCGCAACAGGGACAGGCGCTAATCAGCCCCAGCATTTT.